Presented here are 26 T cell receptor beta chains from one specimen sequenced in a study of patients and donors after allogeneic stem cell transplantation. TCRdb used MiXCR to reprocess the RT-PCR reads, holding one entry per CDR3 protein. The sample holds approximately 140,000 distinct CDR3 sequences, about 40% seen once. The sequenced material came from blood, either unsorted or a sorted T cell fraction (not recorded which). Source of these receptors: a human donor who was either an allogeneic HSCT recipient or a stem cell or donor lymphocyte infusion donor (not recorded which). It is not recorded whose cells these are; they may come from a transplant donor.

The chain links TRBV9 to TRBJ1-3; D remains ambiguous. This CDR3 is 15 amino acids long. Germline CDR1 reads SGDLS; CDR2 reads YYNGEE. The ends were cut back, 5 bases at V and 0 bases at J, with 12 bases in the middle. CDR3 nucleotides: TGTGCCAGCAGGGGAGACCGAGACTCTGGAAACACCATATATTTT. It is translated as CASRGDRDSGNTIYF.

The chain employs TRBV28 and TRBJ1-1; perhaps TRBD1 as D (5 bases). This CDR3 has 14 amino acids. The germline V and J ends were trimmed by 5 bases and 5 bases, with 15 bases remaining between them. Germline V gene lookup returns CDR1 MDHEN and CDR2 SYDVKM. CDR3 in DNA: TGTGCCAGCAGTCCCCAGTGGGGGGGGACTGAAGCTTTCTTT. Translated, it gives CASSPQWGGTEAFF.

This clonotype was found a few times. The chain uses TRBV20-1 and TRBJ2-3; 9 positions agree with TRBD2. V lost 0 bases, J lost 4 bases, and 11 bases stayed unmatched. This CDR3 region has 17 residues. Germline V gene lookup returns CDR1 DFQATT and CDR2 SNEGSKA (reference sequence). CDR3 bases: TGCAGTGCTAGAGACCCCCTGGCGGGGGGGCACGCAGATACGCAGTATTTT. Amino acid sequence: CSARDPLAGGHADTQYF.

This clonotype came up a few times. This chain links TRBV20-1 with TRBJ1-1; 8 bases line up with TRBD1. The germline CDR1 and CDR2 sequences are DFQATT and SNEGSKA (reference sequence). V shed 5 bases, J shed 12 bases, and the junction held 8 bases outside the gene matches. There are 11 residues in the CDR3. This chain's CDR3 is CSAPDRGGTFF. The CDR3 region has the DNA TGCAGTGCTCCTGACAGGGGAGGCACTTTCTTT.

This chain connects TRBV6-2 or TRBV6-3 to TRBJ2-5; D call uncertain. V was pared by 1 base and J by 2 bases, with 11 bases between. Germline V gene data show CDR1 as MNHEY and CDR2 as SVGEGT. CDR3 size: 15 residues. CDR3 loop: CASSYWSRLQETQYF. The CDR3 region has the DNA TGTGCCAGCAGTTACTGGTCTAGACTTCAAGAGACCCAGTACTTC.

The chain carries TRBV10-2 and TRBJ2-3; no reliable D call. This CDR3 contains 15 residues. The germline CDR1 and CDR2 sequences are WSHSY and SAAADI. The germline V and J ends were trimmed by 0 bases and 4 bases, with 11 bases remaining between them. This CDR3 reads CASSESSGPSDTQYF. In DNA form, the CDR3 reads TGCGCCAGCAGTGAGTCCTCAGGCCCATCAGATACGCAGTATTTT.

A remark on this clonotype: Mismatch with germline at one junction end may stem from a read error. The chain carries TRBV10-3 and TRBJ2-3, with D unclear. Germline V lookup: CDR1 ENHRY, CDR2 SYGVKD. The CDR3 consists of 14 residues. In DNA form, the CDR3 reads TGTGCCATCACCAGAGACACCAGCATAGATACGCAGTATTTT. This sequence encodes CAITRDTSIDTQYF.

This clonotype was counted between two and nine times. J is TRBJ1-6 and V is TRBV12-3 or TRBV12-4; 10 nucleotides match TRBD1. V lost 3 bases and J lost 7; bases outside the gene matches: 6. The CDR3 is 16 amino acids. For the CDR3, the DNA is TGTGCCAGCAGTTTCGGACAGGGGGGTGAGAATTCACCCCTCCACTTT. This codes for CASSFGQGGENSPLHF.

The V and J genes are TRBV15 and TRBJ1-1; D gene ambiguous. V lost 3 bases and J 3 bases, leaving 11 bases between the germline ends. The CDR3 consists of 14 residues. Germline V lookup: CDR1 LNHNV, CDR2 YYDKDF (reference sequence). Here the CDR3 reads CATSSSEGDTEAFF. The CDR3 DNA is TGTGCCACCAGCAGTTCCGAGGGAGACACTGAAGCTTTCTTT.

This clonotype showed up many times. The chain employs TRBV7-9 and TRBJ2-7; unclear D gene. Germline CDR1 reads SEHNR; CDR2 reads FQNEAQ (reference sequence). There are 12 residues in the CDR3. Trimming removed 4 bases at V and 0 bases at J, with 4 bases between. CDR3 amino acids: CASSYVSYEQYF. CDR3 nucleotide sequence: TGTGCCAGCAGCTACGTCTCCTACGAGCAGTACTTC.

This chain joins TRBV12-3 or TRBV12-4 and TRBJ2-1; a possible D gene is TRBD1 (6 bases). The CDR3 has 13 amino acids. V lost 9 bases, J lost 2 bases, and 11 bases lay in between. The CDR3 DNA follows: TGTGCCAGTAGCCAGGGGACCTACAATGAGCAGTTCTTC. As protein: CASSQGTYNEQFF.

The chain has TRBV9 and TRBJ2-1; D is undetermined. This CDR3 spans 15 amino acids. From germline, CDR1 is SGDLS and CDR2 YYNGEE. Trimming took off 4 bases at V and 8 bases at J, with 19 bases between the two ends. The CDR3 spells CASSLQTGGAYEQFF. CDR3 in DNA: TGTGCCAGCAGCCTCCAGACCGGCGGCGCCTATGAGCAGTTCTTC.

The rearrangement joins TRBV10-3 to TRBJ2-7; D not certain. Per germline, CDR1 ENHRY and CDR2 SYGVKD. The CDR3 runs 14 residues. V was cut by 1 base and J by 0 bases, with 7 bases left in between. CDR3 sequence: CAISECQSSYEQYV. Here the CDR3 DNA reads TGTGCCATCAGTGAGTGCCAGAGCTCCTACGAGCAGTACGTC.

The sample holds a few counts of this clonotype. The chain links TRBV19 to TRBJ1-1, with a weak D call TRBD1 (5 bases). V lost 7 bases and J lost 7, with 19 bases in between. The CDR3 consists of 14 residues. Germline-derived CDR1 and CDR2 are LNHDA and SQIVND (reference sequence). CDR3 nucleotides: TGTGCCAGTATCCCGTGGGGGGTCACGGGTGAAGCTTTCTTT. This translates into CASIPWGVTGEAFF.

V is TRBV9 and J is TRBJ2-6; D is possibly TRBD2 (6 bases). Germline V gives CDR1 SGDLS, CDR2 YYNGEE. V lost 2 bases to trimming and J lost 0 bases, with 9 bases between them. The CDR3 has 16 amino acids. Here the CDR3 DNA reads TGTGCCAGCAGCGTCGGAGGGGACTCTGGGGCCAACGTCCTGACTTTC. This encodes CASSVGGDSGANVLTF.

This chain uses TRBV27 with TRBJ2-3; D possibly corresponds to TRBD1 (6 bases). From germline, CDR1 is MNHEY and CDR2 SMNVEV (reference sequence). The CDR3 runs to 14 residues. The germline V and J ends were trimmed by 3 bases and 5 bases, with 12 bases remaining between them. DNA for the CDR3: TGTGCCAGCAGTTTGGACAGTTCAAGAGATACGCAGTATTTT. It is translated as CASSLDSSRDTQYF.

This chain joins TRBV7-9 and TRBJ2-7; weak D call: TRBD2 (6 bases). This CDR3 contains 12 residues. V lost 6 bases, J lost 5 bases, and 11 bases lay in between. Germline CDR1 reads SEHNR; CDR2 reads FQNEAQ (reference sequence). The CDR3, as DNA: TGTGCCAGCAGTCCTCCGGGAGACGAGCAGTACTTC. Its protein is CASSPPGDEQYF.

The rearrangement joins TRBV20-1 to TRBJ1-5; D not certain. Per germline, CDR1 DFQATT and CDR2 SNEGSKA (reference sequence). V lost 5 bases to trimming and J lost 3 bases, with 11 bases between them. This CDR3 is built from 13 residues. The CDR3 loop is CSAWAGDNQPQHF. The CDR3 nucleotides are TGCAGTGCTTGGGCCGGGGACAATCAGCCCCAGCATTTT.

This clonotype was counted between two and nine times. The chain joins TRBV12-3 or TRBV12-4 to TRBJ1-5, with 7 nucleotides matching TRBD1. The CDR3 sequence is 18 residues long. J gave up 2 bases and V 7 bases, and 17 bases lay outside the gene matches. CDR3 in amino acids: CASTPGGQATAGNQPQHF. The CDR3 DNA follows: TGTGCCAGCACCCCAGGGGGGCAGGCCACTGCGGGCAATCAGCCCCAGCATTTT.

This clonotype was counted between two and nine times. The chain is built from TRBV6-2 or TRBV6-3 and TRBJ1-2; TRBD1 matches at 8 bases. The CDR3 is 13 amino acids. CDR1 MNHEY and CDR2 SVGEGT come from the germline V gene. With 6 bases clipped from V and 5 bases from J, the junction kept 5 bases outside the gene matches. CDR3 loop: CASSWTGPYGYTF. The DNA for the CDR3 is TGTGCCAGCAGCTGGACAGGGCCGTATGGCTACACCTTC.

The CDR3 coding sequence is TGTGCCAGCAGTCCGGGACTAGCGGGCCGGGATACGCAGTATTTT. This gives the protein CASSPGLAGRDTQYF. The chain couples TRBV6-2 or TRBV6-3 to TRBJ2-3; 12 bases agree with TRBD2. The CDR3 contains 15 residues. Trimming removed 5 bases from V and 6 bases from J; junction bases left unmatched: 6. CDR1 MNHEY and CDR2 SVGEGT come from the germline V gene.

CDR3 region: CATSDLPYAGYTF. CDR3 sequence (DNA): TGTGCCACCAGTGACCTCCCTTACGCTGGCTACACCTTC. The J gene is TRBJ1-2, the V gene TRBV24-1; no firm D call. CDR1 and CDR2 (germline): KGHDR, SFDVKD. The germline V and J ends were trimmed by 4 bases and 7 bases, with 12 bases remaining between them. The length of the CDR3 is 13 residues.

The chain joins TRBV9 to TRBJ2-6; D assignment may be TRBD1 or TRBD2 (5 bases each). The CDR3 has 17 residues. V lost 4 bases and J 4 bases, leaving 18 bases between the germline ends. CDR1 is SGDLS, CDR2 YYNGEE, per germline. The CDR3 DNA reads TGTGCCAGCAGCCTCTGGGACCTAACTCTGGGGGCCAACGTCCTGACTTTC. Translation: CASSLWDLTLGANVLTF.

This clonotype was recorded a few times. This chain connects TRBV6-5 to TRBJ1-6; D remains ambiguous. The CDR3 has 12 amino acids. Deletions cut 1 base from V and 16 bases from J, with 11 bases between. CDR1 is MNHEY and CDR2 is SVGAGI in the germline V gene. The CDR3 nucleotides read TGTGCCAGCAGTTACTTACGGGGTAGGCTCCACTTT. Amino acid sequence: CASSYLRGRLHF.

The chain recombines TRBV14 with TRBJ2-1; perhaps TRBD1 as D (7 bases). CDR1 is SGHDN and CDR2 is FVKESK in the germline V gene. The V end was cut by 3 bases, the J end by 8 bases, with 11 bases between. There are 13 residues in the CDR3. The CDR3 DNA reads as TGTGCCAGCAGCCAGCAGGGGGGCCATGAGCAGTTCTTC. Amino acids: CASSQQGGHEQFF.

The rearrangement joins TRBV28 to TRBJ1-1, with a tentative D call TRBD1 (5 bases). Germline lookup yields CDR1 MDHEN and CDR2 SYDVKM. This CDR3 is 14 amino acids long. V was cut by 2 bases and J by 1 base, with 8 bases left in between. CDR3 in amino acids: CASSLGAQNTEAFF. The CDR3 nucleotides read TGTGCCAGCAGTTTAGGGGCACAGAACACTGAAGCTTTCTTT.